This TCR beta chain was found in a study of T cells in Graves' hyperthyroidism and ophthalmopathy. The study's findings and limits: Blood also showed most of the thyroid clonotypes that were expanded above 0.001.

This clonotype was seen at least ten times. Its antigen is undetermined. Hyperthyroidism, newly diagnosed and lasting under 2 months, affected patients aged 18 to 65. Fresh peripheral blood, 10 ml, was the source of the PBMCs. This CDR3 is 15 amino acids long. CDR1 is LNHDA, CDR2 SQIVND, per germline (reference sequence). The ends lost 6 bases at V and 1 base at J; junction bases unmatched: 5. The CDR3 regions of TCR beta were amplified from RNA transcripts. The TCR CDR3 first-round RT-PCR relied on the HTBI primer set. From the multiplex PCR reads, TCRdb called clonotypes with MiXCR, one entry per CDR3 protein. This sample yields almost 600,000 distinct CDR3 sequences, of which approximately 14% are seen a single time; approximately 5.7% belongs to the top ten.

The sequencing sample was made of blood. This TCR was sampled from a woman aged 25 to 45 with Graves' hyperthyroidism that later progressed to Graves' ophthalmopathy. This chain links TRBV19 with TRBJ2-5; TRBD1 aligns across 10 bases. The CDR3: CASSPGQGFQETQYF. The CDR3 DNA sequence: TGTGCCAGTAGCCCGGGACAGGGGTTCCAAGAGACCCAGTACTTC. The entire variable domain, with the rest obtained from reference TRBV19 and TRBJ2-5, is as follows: DGGITQSPKYLFRKEGQNVTLSCEQNLNHDAMYWYRQDPGQGLRLIYYSQIVNDFQKGDIAEGYSVSREKKESFPLTVTSAQKNPTAFYLCASSPGQGFQETQYFGPGTRLLVL.